This T cell receptor (beta chain) was sequenced for a study of response to subunit inactivated influenza vaccine. One entry per CDR3 protein, called by TCRdb with MiXCR from the RT-PCR reads. Here the sample spans around 520,000 distinct CDR3 sequences, approximately 12% being singletons. The CDR3 runs 17 residues. Germline V CDR1 and CDR2: SGHTA, FQGNSA. Trimming removed 6 bases at V and 4 bases at J, with 22 bases between. The sequence was obtained from a man between 45 and 60 years old who received an inactivated influenza vaccine. The chain is built from TRBV7-2 and TRBJ2-1, with a possible D match to TRBD2 (7 bases). The sample in question was PBMCs from blood, obtained on the day of vaccination. CDR3 sequence reads: CASRKSGGGLSYNEQFF. CDR3 DNA sequence: TGTGCCAGCAGAAAGAGTGGGGGGGGCCTTTCATACAATGAGCAGTTCTTC.